The entry that follows covers one TCR beta chain sequence. V lost 6 bases and J lost 2, with 13 bases in between. The CDR3 spans 14 residues. Germline CDR1 reads SNHLY; CDR2 reads FYNNEI. The record originates from a study of control samples from healthy donors and cancer patients. The repertoire was sequenced with immunoSEQ multiplex PCR; TCRdb's copy has only in-frame clones and lacks some. Here the sample spans about 100,000 clones, about 90% being singletons. This clonotype was obtained from a woman aged 45 to 65 in good health. The sample taken for sequencing was blood. This chain uses TRBV2 with TRBJ1-2; TRBD1 is a possible D gene (5 bases). The DNA for the CDR3 is TGTGCCAGCAGAAGGGGACTCTCCAACTATGGCTACACCTTC. Residues: CASRRGLSNYGYTF.